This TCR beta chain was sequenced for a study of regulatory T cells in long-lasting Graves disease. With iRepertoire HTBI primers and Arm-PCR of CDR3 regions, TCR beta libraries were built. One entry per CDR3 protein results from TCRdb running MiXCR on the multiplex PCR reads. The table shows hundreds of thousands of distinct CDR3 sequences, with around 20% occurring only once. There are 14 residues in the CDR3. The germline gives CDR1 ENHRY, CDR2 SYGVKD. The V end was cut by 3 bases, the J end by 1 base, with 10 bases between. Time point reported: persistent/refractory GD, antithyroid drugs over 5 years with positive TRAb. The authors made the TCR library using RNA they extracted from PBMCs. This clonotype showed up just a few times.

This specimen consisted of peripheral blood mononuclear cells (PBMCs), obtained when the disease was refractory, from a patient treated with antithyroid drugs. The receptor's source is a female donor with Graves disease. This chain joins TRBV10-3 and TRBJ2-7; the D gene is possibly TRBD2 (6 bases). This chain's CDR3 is CAISELADSYEQYF. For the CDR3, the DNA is TGTGCCATCAGTGAACTAGCAGATTCCTACGAGCAGTACTTC.